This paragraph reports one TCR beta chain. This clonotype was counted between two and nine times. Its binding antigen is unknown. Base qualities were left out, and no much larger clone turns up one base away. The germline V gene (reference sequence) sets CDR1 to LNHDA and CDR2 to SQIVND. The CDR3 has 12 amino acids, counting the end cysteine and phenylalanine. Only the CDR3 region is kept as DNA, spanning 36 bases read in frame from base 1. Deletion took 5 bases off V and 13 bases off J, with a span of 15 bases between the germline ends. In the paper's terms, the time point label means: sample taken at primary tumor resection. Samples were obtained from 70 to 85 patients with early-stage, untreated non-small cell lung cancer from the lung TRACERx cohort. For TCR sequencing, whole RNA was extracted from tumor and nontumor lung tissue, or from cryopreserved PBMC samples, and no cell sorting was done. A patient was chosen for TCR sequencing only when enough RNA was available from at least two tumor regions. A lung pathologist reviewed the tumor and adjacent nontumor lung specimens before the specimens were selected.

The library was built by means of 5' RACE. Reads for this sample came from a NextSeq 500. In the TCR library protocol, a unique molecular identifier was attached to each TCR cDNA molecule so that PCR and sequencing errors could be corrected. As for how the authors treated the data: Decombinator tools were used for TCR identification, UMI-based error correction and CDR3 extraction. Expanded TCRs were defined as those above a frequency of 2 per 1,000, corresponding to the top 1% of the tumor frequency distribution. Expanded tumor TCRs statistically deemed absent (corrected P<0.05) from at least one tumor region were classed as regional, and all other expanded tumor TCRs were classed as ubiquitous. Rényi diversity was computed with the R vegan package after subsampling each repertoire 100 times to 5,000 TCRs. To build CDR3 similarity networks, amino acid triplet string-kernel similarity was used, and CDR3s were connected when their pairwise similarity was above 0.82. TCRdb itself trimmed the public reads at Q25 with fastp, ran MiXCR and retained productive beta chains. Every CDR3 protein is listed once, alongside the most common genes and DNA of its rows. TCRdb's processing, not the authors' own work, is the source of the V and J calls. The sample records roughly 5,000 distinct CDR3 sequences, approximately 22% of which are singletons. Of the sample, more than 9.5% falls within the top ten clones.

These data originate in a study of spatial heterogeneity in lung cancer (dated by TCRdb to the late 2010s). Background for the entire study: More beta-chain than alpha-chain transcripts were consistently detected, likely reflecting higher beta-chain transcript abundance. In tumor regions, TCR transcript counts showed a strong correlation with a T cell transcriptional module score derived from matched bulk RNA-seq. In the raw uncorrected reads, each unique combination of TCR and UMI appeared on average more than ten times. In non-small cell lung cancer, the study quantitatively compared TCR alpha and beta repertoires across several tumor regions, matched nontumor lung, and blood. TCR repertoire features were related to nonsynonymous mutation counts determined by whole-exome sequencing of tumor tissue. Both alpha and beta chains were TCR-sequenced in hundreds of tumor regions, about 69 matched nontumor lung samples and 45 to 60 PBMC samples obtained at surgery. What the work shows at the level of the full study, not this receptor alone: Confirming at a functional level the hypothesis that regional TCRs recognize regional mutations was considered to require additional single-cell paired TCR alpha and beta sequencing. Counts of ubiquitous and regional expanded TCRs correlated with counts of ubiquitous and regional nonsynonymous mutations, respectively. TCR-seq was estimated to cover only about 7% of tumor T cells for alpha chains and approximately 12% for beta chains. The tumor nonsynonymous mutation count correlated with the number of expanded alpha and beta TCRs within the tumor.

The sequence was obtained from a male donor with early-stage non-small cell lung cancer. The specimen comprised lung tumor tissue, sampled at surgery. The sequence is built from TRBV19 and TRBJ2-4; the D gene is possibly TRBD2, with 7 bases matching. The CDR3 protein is CASSPGGRVQYF. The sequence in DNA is TGTGCCAGTAGTCCCGGGGGGCGGGTCCAGTACTTC. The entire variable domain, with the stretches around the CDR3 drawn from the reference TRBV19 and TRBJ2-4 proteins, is DGGITQSPKYLFRKEGQNVTLSCEQNLNHDAMYWYRQDPGQGLRLIYYSQIVNDFQKGDIAEGYSVSREKKESFPLTVTSAQKNPTAFYLCASSPGGRVQYFGAGTRLSVL.